The 19 T cell receptor beta chains below all came from one sample that was sequenced in a study of T-cell reconstitution after alpha-beta-depleted transplantation in children. Unique molecular identifiers were used to barcode this TCRbeta library. Via MiXCR, TCRdb re-called the PCR reads, giving one row per CDR3 protein. The repertoire consists of hundreds of thousands of distinct CDR3 sequences, with approximately 13% occurring once and the leading ten covering around 2.2%. The source was PBMCs, mostly from graft donor cells, collected 360 days after TCRalphabeta/CD19-depleted stem cell transplant. These receptors came from a male patient between 5 and 17 years old who had a stem cell transplant for acute myeloid leukemia, so the T cells may come from the graft donor.

This clonotype came up many times. The chain carries TRBV29-1 and TRBJ2-3; weak D call: TRBD1 (6 bases). This CDR3 is 14 amino acids long. Trimming took 5 bases from V and 2 from J, leaving 14 bases between them. Germline assignment: CDR1 SQVTM and CDR2 ANQGSEA. CDR3 coding DNA: TGCAGCGTTCCTGAGACAGGAACCACAGATACGCAGTATTTT. Translating gives CSVPETGTTDTQYF.

The sample holds a few counts of this clonotype. The rearrangement joins TRBV5-1 to TRBJ1-2; D is possibly TRBD1 (5 bases). The germline gives CDR1 SGHRS, CDR2 YFSETQ. Trimming stripped 5 bases from V and 4 bases from J, with 12 bases between. The CDR3 covers 13 residues. The CDR3 loop is CASRHQGVYGYTF. Here the CDR3 DNA reads TGCGCCAGCAGACACCAGGGAGTCTATGGCTACACCTTC.

This clonotype was picked up a small number of times. The chain combines TRBV27 with TRBJ1-1, with TRBD1 matching 8 bases. This CDR3 has 14 residues. J was trimmed by 4 bases and V by 5 bases; bases with no gene match: 6. In germline, CDR1 is MNHEY, CDR2 SMNVEV (reference sequence). The CDR3 protein is CASSTTGVGTEAFF. CDR3 bases: TGTGCCAGCAGTACGACAGGGGTCGGCACTGAAGCTTTCTTT.

The rearrangement uses TRBV20-1 and TRBJ2-7; D is possibly TRBD1 (5 bases). CDR3 length: 12 residues. In germline, CDR1 is DFQATT, CDR2 SNEGSKA (reference sequence). V lost 3 bases, J lost 6 bases, and 12 bases lay in between. CDR3 nucleotides: TGCAGTGCTAGCCCACAGGCCCCCGAGCAGTACTTC. It yields the protein CSASPQAPEQYF.

This clonotype was detected a few times. This sequence joins TRBV3-1 and TRBJ2-1; 7 nucleotides match TRBD2. The V and J ends lost 4 bases and 2 bases, in that order; junction bases with no gene match: 5. Per germline, CDR1 LGHDT and CDR2 YNNKEL (reference sequence). This CDR3 is built from 15 residues. The DNA of the CDR3 is TGTGCCAGCAGCCCTACTAGCGCCACCTACAATGAGCAGTTCTTC. Translated, it gives CASSPTSATYNEQFF.

A few counts support this clonotype. V and J are TRBV29-1 and TRBJ2-1, with 11 nucleotides matching TRBD2. Losses at the gene ends were 0 bases for V and 7 bases for J; bases not matched to a gene: 17. Germline CDR1 reads SQVTM; CDR2 reads ANQGSEA. The CDR3 has 19 residues. The CDR3 here is CSVEDSASGRSMYMNEQFF. The DNA of the CDR3 is TGCAGCGTTGAAGATTCAGCTAGCGGGAGGAGTATGTACATGAATGAGCAGTTCTTC.

Many counts were recorded for this clonotype. The V call is TRBV25-1, the J call TRBJ1-2; maybe TRBD1 (5 bases). V shed 3 bases and J shed 5 bases, with 10 bases lying between them. This CDR3 is 13 amino acids long. Germline V gene sequence: CDR1 MGHDK, CDR2 SYGVNS. The CDR3 loop is CASSDSGGYGYTF. The CDR3 DNA reads TGTGCCAGCAGTGATTCTGGGGGATATGGCTACACCTTC.

This clonotype was seen just once. V gene TRBV4-3 combines with J gene TRBJ2-2; D remains unclear. This CDR3 is built from 18 residues. The ends were cut back, 4 bases at V and 0 bases at J, with 18 bases in the middle. Germline V CDR1 and CDR2: LGHNA, YSLEER. CDR3 sequence reads: CASSPEGTGGTNTGELFF. In nucleotides, the CDR3 is TGCGCCAGCAGCCCTGAAGGTACGGGCGGAACGAACACCGGGGAGCTGTTTTTT.

The CDR3 DNA sequence: TGCGCCAGCAGCTTGTACGGGACTAGCGGGGCCCAAGGGGCCACAGATACGCAGTATTTT. Translating gives CASSLYGTSGAQGATDTQYF. This chain uses TRBV5-1 with TRBJ2-3; 13 nucleotides align to TRBD2. The CDR3 extends over 20 amino acids. With 1 base clipped from V and 2 bases from J, the junction kept 13 bases outside the gene matches. Germline CDR1 SGHRS, CDR2 YFSETQ.

This clonotype was counted between two and nine times. The V call is TRBV7-8, the J call TRBJ2-3; TRBD2 agrees at 16 bases. The V gene end was trimmed by 4 bases and the J gene end by 4 bases; junction bases not matched to a gene: 5. This CDR3 has 17 residues. Germline V gene lookup returns CDR1 SGHVS and CDR2 FQNEAQ. The CDR3 here is CASSWGTSGRAADTQYF. The DNA of the CDR3 is TGTGCCAGCAGCTGGGGGACTAGCGGGAGGGCCGCAGATACGCAGTATTTT.

The chain couples TRBV6-2 or TRBV6-3 to TRBJ2-1; 9 bases match TRBD2. Trimming took 5 bases from V and 2 from J; bases not matched to a gene: 7. This CDR3 has 16 residues. CDR1 and CDR2 (germline): MNHEY, SVGEGT. CDR3 protein: CASSEISGSAYNEQFF. The CDR3 coding sequence is TGTGCCAGCAGTGAGATTAGCGGGAGTGCCTACAATGAGCAGTTCTTC.

The chain recombines TRBV3-1 with TRBJ2-7; a possible D gene is TRBD2 (6 bases). CDR1 LGHDT and CDR2 YNNKEL come from the germline V gene (reference sequence). The CDR3 has 16 residues. V was cut by 0 bases and J by 3 bases, with 15 bases left in between. This CDR3 reads CASSQEAGTSYYEQYF. The CDR3 nucleotides read TGTGCCAGCAGCCAAGAGGCGGGGACTTCCTACTACGAGCAGTACTTC.

This chain connects TRBV25-1 to TRBJ2-3; D not certain. CDR3 size: 11 residues. Germline V CDR1 and CDR2: MGHDK, SYGVNS. V was pared by 7 bases and J by 8 bases, with 10 bases between. CDR3 in amino acids: CASIRFGTQYF. The CDR3 DNA reads as TGTGCCAGCATCCGATTCGGTACGCAGTATTTT.

The V gene is TRBV4-3, the J gene TRBJ2-7, with D perhaps matching TRBD1 or TRBD2 (6 bases each). The ends were cut back, 5 bases at V and 2 bases at J, with 25 bases in the middle. The CDR3 loop spans 18 amino acids. Germline CDR1 reads LGHNA; CDR2 reads YSLEER. CDR3 residues: CASSKRGGFGGTAYEQYF. In nucleotides, the CDR3 is TGCGCCAGCAGCAAAAGAGGGGGGTTTGGGGGCACGGCCTACGAGCAGTACTTC.

This chain links TRBV4-3 with TRBJ2-3; D is uncertain. Germline V gene sequence: CDR1 LGHNA, CDR2 YSLEER. Trimming left V 3 bases short and J 3 bases short, with 7 bases between. The CDR3 spans 13 residues. The CDR3 reads CASSHLITDTQYF. The CDR3 nucleotides are TGCGCCAGCAGCCATTTAATTACAGATACGCAGTATTTT.

The V call is TRBV7-2, the J call TRBJ2-7; no clear D gene. V lost 2 bases and J 2 bases, leaving 13 bases between the germline ends. CDR1 and CDR2 (germline): SGHTA, FQGNSA. This CDR3 is built from 15 residues. CDR3 coding DNA: TGTGCCAGCAGCTTAATTGCCAAGTTGACCTACGAGCAGTACTTC. Protein sequence: CASSLIAKLTYEQYF.

This clonotype has only a few counts. This chain uses TRBV28 with TRBJ2-2; D remains ambiguous. This CDR3 is 14 amino acids long. Germline assignment: CDR1 MDHEN and CDR2 SYDVKM. V lost 7 bases and J 0 bases, leaving 9 bases between the germline ends. In nucleotides, the CDR3 is TGTGCCAGCATTCCCGGAACGAACACCGGGGAGCTGTTTTTT. This codes for CASIPGTNTGELFF. Using reference TRBV28 and TRBJ2-2 for the parts outside the CDR3, the full variable domain is DVKVTQSSRYLVKRTGEKVFLECVQDMDHENMFWYRQDPGLGLRLIYFSYDVKMKEKGDIPEGYSVSREKKERFSLILESASTNQTSMYLCASIPGTNTGELFFGEGSRLTVL.

In its sample, this clonotype was seen once. The CDR3: CASSQDPDPFRDRSSYEQYF. The CDR3 DNA is TGCGCCAGCAGCCAAGATCCAGATCCGTTCCGGGACAGGAGCTCCTACGAGCAGTACTTC. The chain is built from TRBV4-3 and TRBJ2-7, with 8 bases lining up with TRBD1. V gave up 0 bases and J gave up 0 bases; unmatched junction bases: 16. Looked up from germline, CDR1 is LGHNA and CDR2 is YSLEER. CDR3 size: 20 residues.

The chain couples TRBV7-3 to TRBJ2-3; D is unclear. V lost 3 bases, J lost 3 bases, and 7 bases lay in between. In germline, CDR1 is SGHTA, CDR2 FQGTGA. The CDR3 is made up of 13 amino acids. CDR3 sequence: CASSFGMTDTQYF. CDR3 nucleotides: TGTGCCAGCAGCTTTGGGATGACAGATACGCAGTATTTT.